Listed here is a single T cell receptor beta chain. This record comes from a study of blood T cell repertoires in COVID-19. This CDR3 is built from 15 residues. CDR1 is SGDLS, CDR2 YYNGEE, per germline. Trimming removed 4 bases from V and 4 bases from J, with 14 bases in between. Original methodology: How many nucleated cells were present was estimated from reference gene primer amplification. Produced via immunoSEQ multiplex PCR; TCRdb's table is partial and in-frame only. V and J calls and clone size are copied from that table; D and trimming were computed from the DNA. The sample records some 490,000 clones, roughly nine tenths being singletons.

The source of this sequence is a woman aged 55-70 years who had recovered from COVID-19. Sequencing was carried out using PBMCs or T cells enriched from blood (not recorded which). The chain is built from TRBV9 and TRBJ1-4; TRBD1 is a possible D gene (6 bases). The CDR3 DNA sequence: TGTGCCAGCAGCCTTAGGGACAACGATAATGAAAAACTGTTTTTT. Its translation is CASSLRDNDNEKLFF.